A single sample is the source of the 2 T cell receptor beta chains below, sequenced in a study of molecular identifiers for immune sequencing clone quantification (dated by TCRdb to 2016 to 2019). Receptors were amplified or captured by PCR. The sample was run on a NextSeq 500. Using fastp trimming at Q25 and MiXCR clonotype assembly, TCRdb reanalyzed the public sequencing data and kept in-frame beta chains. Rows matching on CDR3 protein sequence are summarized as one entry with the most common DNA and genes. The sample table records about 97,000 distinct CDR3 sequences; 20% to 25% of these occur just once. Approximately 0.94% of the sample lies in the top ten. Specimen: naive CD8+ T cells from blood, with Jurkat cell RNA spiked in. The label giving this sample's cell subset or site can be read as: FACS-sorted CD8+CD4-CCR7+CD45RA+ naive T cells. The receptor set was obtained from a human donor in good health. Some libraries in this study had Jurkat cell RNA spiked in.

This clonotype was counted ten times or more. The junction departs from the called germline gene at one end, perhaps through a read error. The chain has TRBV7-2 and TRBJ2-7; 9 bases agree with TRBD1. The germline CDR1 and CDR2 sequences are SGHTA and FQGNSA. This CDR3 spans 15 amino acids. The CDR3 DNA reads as TGTGCCAGCAGCTCCCACGGGACAGGGTTAGACGTGGAGGTCTTC. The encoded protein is CASSSHGTGLDVEVF. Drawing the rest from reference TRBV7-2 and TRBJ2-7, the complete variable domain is GAGVSQSPSNKVTEKGKDVELRCDPISGHTALYWYRQSLGQGLEFLIYFQGNSAPDKSGLPSDRFSAERTGGSVSTLTIQRTQQEDSAVYLCASSSHGTGLDVEVFGPGTRLTVT.

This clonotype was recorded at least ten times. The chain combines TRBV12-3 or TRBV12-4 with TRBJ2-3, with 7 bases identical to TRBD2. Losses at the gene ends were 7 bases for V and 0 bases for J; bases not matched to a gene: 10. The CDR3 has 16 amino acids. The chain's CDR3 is CASTPLGGTSTDTQYF. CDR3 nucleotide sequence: TGTGCCAGCACCCCACTGGGGGGGACTAGCACAGATACGCAGTATTTT.